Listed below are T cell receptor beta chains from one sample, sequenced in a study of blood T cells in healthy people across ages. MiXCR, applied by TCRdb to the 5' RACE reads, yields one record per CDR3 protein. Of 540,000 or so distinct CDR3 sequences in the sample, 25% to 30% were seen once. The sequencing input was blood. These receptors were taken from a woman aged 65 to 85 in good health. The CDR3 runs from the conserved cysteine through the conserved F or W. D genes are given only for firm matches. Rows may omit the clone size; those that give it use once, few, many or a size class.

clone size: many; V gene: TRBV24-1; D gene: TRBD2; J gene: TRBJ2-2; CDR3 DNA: TGTGCCACCAGTGACCCCGGACTAGCGGAGAGCACCGGGGAGCTGTTTTTT; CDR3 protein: CATSDPGLAESTGELFF
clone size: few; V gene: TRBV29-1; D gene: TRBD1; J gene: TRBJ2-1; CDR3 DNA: TGCAGCGTTGACAGGGGGCGGCTGGAGCAGTTCTTC; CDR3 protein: CSVDRGRLEQFF
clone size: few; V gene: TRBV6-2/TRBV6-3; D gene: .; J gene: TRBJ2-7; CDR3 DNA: TGTGCCAGCAGAGGACACAGGGACGAGCAGTACTTC; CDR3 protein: CASRGHRDEQYF
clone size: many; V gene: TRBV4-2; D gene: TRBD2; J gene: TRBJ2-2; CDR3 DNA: TGTGCCAGCAGCCAAGTCTTAGGCGGGGGGACGAACACCGGGGAGCTGTTTTTT; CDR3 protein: CASSQVLGGGTNTGELFF
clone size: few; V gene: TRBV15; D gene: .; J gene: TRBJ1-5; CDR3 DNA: TGTGCCACCAGCAGAGACAATTTTGGGCAGCCCCAGCATTTT; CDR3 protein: CATSRDNFGQPQHF
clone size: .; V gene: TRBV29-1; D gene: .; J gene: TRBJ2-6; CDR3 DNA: TGCAGCGCAAGGGTCCTTGGGGCCAACGTCCTGACTTTC; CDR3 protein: CSARVLGANVLTF
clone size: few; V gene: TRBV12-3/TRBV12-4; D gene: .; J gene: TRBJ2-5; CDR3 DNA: TGTGCCAGCAGTGCGATACAGCAGGGGGCGGGGGCCCAGTACTTC; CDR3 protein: CASSAIQQGAGAQYF
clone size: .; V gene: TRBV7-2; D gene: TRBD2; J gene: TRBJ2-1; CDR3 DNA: TGTGCCAGCAGCGTAGAGCGGGGGGCTTACAATGAGCAGTTCTTC; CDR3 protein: CASSVERGAYNEQFF
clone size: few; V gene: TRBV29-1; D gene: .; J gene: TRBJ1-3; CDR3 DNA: TGCAGCGTTGAAGAAGGCCAGAAGTCGGACACCATATATTTT; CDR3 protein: CSVEEGQKSDTIYF
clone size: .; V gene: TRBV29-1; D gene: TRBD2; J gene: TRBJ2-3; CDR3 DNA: TGCAGCGTTTTTGGTAGCCTAGCGGACCTCACAGATACGCAGTATTTT; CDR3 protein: CSVFGSLADLTDTQYF
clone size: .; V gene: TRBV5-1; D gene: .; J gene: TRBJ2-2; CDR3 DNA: TGCGCCAGCAGCCCTGGTGGGGGTACGAACACCGGGGAGCTGTTTTTT; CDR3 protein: CASSPGGGTNTGELFF
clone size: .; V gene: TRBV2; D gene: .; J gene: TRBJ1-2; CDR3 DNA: TGTGCCAGCAGTGCCGACGAGATCTATGGCTACACCTTC; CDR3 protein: CASSADEIYGYTF
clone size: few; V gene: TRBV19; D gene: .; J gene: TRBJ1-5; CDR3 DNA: TGTGCCAGCATGGGGGGTGGGGGACCCATTAGCAATCAGCCCCAGCATTTT; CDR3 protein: CASMGGGGPISNQPQHF
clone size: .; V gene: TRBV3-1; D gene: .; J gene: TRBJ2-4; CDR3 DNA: TGTGCCAGCAGCCAAGAAGGACATGCCTACTTC; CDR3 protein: CASSQEGHAYF
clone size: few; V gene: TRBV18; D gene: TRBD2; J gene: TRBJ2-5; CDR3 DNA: TGTGCCAGCTCACCACCGGTAGCTAGCGGACAAGAGACCCAGTACTTC; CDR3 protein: CASSPPVASGQETQYF
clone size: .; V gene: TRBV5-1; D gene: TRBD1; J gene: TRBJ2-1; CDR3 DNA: TGCGCCAGCAGCTTGGAAGACAGGGGCCGGTTTGAGCAGTTCTTC; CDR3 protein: CASSLEDRGRFEQFF
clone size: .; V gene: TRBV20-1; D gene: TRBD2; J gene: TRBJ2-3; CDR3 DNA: TGCAGTGCTGCTCCCTTACTAGCGGGGGCTGTCTCTAGCACAGATACGCAGTATTTT; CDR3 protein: CSAAPLLAGAVSSTDTQYF
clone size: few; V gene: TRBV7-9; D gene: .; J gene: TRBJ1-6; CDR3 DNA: TGTGCCAGCAGTTGGGACCGTTCGGCCCTCCACTTT; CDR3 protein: CASSWDRSALHF
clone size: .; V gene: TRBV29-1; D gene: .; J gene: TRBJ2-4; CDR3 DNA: TGCAGCGTTGAGGTCAGAGGCATTCAGTACTTC; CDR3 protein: CSVEVRGIQYF
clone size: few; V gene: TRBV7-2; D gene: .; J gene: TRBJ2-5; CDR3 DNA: TGTGCCAGCAGCTTAGGGTTTTCGGGCGGTTCACAAGAGACCCAGTACTTC; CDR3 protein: CASSLGFSGGSQETQYF
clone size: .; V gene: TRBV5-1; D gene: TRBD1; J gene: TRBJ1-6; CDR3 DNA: TGCGCCAGCAGTTATACAGGGGAAGTTAATTCACCCCTCCACTTT; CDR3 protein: CASSYTGEVNSPLHF
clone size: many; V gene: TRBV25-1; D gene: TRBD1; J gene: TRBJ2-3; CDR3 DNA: TGTGCCAGCAGTGACCCTGGGGGCAGGGGGCCTACAGATACGCAGTATTTT; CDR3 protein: CASSDPGGRGPTDTQYF
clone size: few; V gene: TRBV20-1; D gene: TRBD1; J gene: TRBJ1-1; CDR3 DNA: TGCAGTGCTAGACAGGGGGCGATCGCTGAAGCTTTCTTT; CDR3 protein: CSARQGAIAEAFF
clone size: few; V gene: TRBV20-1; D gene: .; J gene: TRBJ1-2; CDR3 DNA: TGCAGTGCTACCGGGGCGAACCACTATGGCTACACCTTC; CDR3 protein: CSATGANHYGYTF
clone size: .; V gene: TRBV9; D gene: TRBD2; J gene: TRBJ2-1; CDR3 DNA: TGTGCCAGCAGCCCTAGCGGGGGCGGGGGAACCCAGCAGTTCTTC; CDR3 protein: CASSPSGGGGTQQFF
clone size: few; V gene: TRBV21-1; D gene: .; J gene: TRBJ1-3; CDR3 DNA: TGTGCCAGCAACCCGAAGTTCTTCGAACACACCATATATTTT; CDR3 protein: CASNPKFFEHTIYF
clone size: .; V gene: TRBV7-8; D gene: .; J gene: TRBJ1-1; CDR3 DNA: TGTGCCAGCAGCTTAAGGGGGGTGGGGGGAAGGAACACTGAAGCTTTCTTT; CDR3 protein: CASSLRGVGGRNTEAFF
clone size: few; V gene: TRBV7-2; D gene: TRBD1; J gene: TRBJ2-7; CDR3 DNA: TGTGCCAGCAGCCCTCAGGGGGCGCGGCGCGAGCAGTACTTC; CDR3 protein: CASSPQGARREQYF
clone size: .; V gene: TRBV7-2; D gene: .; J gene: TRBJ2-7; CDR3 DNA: TGTGCCAGCAGCTTAGAGTGGACGTCCTACGAGCAGTACTTC; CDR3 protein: CASSLEWTSYEQYF
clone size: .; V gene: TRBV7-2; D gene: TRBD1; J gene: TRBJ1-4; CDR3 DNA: TGTGCCAGCAGCTTCCCATCAATACAGGGGAATGAAAAACTGTTTTTT; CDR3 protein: CASSFPSIQGNEKLFF
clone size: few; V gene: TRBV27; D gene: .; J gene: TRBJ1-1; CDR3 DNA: TGTGCCAGCAGGGGAGGGAACACTGAAGCTTTCTTT; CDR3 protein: CASRGGNTEAFF
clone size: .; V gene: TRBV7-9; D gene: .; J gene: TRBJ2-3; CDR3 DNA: TGTGCCAGCAGCTTCCAAGGGATAATGTCGGCAGATACGCAGTATTTT; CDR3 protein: CASSFQGIMSADTQYF
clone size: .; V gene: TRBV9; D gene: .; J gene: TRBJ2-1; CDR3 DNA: TGTGCCAGCAGCGGAAACCACGGTAATGAGCAGTTCTTC; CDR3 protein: CASSGNHGNEQFF
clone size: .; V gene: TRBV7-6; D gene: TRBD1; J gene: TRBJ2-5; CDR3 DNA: TGTGCCAGCAGAGAGGACAGGGTTCAACAGACCCAGTACTTC; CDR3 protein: CASREDRVQQTQYF
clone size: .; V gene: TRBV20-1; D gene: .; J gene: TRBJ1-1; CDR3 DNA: TGCAGTGCGGAGAGAGGACAGATTATGGGTGAAGCTTTCTTT; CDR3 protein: CSAERGQIMGEAFF
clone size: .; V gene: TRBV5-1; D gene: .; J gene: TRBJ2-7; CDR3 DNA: TGCGCCAGCAGCTTGGCCGTGTCGGAAGAGCAGTACTTC; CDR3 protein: CASSLAVSEEQYF
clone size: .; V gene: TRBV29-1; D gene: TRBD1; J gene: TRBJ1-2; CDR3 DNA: TGCAGCGTTGAACAGACAGGGGAGGGCTACACCTTC; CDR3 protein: CSVEQTGEGYTF
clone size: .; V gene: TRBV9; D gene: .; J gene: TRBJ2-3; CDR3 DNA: TGTGCCAGCAGCGTAGGGCAATTAACAGATACGCAGTATTTT; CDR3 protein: CASSVGQLTDTQYF
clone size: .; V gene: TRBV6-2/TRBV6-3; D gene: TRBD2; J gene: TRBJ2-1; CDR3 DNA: TGTGCCAGCAGCAAGACTAGCGGGGGGGCCAATGAGCAGTTCTTC; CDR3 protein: CASSKTSGGANEQFF
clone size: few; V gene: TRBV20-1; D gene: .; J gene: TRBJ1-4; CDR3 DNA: TGCAGTGCTAGTGAGTTCGGGGGAGGTGAAAAACTGTTTTTT; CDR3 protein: CSASEFGGGEKLFF
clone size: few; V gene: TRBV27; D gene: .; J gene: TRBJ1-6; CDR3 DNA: TGTGCCAGCAGTCCCCTCCGGGTAGCCTCGAACAGAGATTCACCCCTCCACTTT; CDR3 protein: CASSPLRVASNRDSPLHF
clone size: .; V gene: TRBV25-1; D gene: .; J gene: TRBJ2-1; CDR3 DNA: TGTGCCAGCAAGAAGACAGAGACCTACAATGAGCAGTTCTTC; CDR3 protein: CASKKTETYNEQFF
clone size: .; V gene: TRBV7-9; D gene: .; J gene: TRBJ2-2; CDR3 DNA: TGTGCCAGCAGCTTAGCGACCGGGACTTGGACCGGGGAGCTGTTTTTT; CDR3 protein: CASSLATGTWTGELFF
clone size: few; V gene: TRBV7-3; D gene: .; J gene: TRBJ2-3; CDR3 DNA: TGTGCCAGCAGCGCCGACCCAGCGAGTGATACGCAGTATTTT; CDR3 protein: CASSADPASDTQYF
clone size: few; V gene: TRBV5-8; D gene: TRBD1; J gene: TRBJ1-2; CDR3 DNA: TGTGCCAGCAGCCCCCGGGACAGGGGGCGTAGTGGCTATGGCTACACCTTC; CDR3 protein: CASSPRDRGRSGYGYTF
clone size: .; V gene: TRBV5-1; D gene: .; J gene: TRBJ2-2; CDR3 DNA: TGCGCCAGCAGCCCGACATCACGCGCGAACACCGGGGAGCTGTTTTTT; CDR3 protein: CASSPTSRANTGELFF
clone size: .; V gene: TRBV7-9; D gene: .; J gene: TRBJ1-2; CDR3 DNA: TGTGCCAGCAGCTTAGCTCGGACCAGTTACACCTTC; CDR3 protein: CASSLARTSYTF
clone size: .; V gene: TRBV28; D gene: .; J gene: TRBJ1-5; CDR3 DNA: TGTGCCAGCAGTTTATCGTGGGGGTCCAATCAGCCCCAGCATTTT; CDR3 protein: CASSLSWGSNQPQHF
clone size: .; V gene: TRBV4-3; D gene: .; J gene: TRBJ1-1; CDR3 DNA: TGCGCCAGCAGCCAGGGACATTTGAACACTGAAGCTTTCTTT; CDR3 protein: CASSQGHLNTEAFF
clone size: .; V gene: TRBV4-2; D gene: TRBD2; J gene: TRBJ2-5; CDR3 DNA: TGTGCCAGCAGCCATTTGACTAGCGGGGGAGGTGAGACCCAGTACTTC; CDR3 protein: CASSHLTSGGGETQYF
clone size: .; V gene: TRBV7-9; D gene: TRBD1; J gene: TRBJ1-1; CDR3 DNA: TGTGCCAGCAGCTTAGGCGGGACAGTGAACACTGAAGCTTTCTTT; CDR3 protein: CASSLGGTVNTEAFF
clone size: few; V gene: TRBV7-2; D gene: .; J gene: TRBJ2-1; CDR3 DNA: TGTGCCAGCAGAAACACCCCGGGGGCCGGATCCTACAATGAGCAGTTCTTC; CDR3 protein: CASRNTPGAGSYNEQFF
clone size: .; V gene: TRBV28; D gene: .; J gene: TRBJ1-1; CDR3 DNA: TGTGCCAGCGGGAGGACGCCCGGGGCTGAAGCTTTCTTT; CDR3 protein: CASGRTPGAEAFF
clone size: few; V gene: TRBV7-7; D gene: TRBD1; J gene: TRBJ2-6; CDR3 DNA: TGTGCTAGCAGCCCAGGACAGGCCTCTGGGGCCAACGTCCTGACTTTC; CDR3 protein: CASSPGQASGANVLTF
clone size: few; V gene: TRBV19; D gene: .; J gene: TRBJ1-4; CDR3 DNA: TGTGCCAGTACCTTCTGGAATGGGGATGAAAAACTGTTTTTT; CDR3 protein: CASTFWNGDEKLFF
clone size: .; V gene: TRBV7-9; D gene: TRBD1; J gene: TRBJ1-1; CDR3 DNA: TGTGCCAGCAGCCGGGGACAGGCGAACACTGAAGCTTTCTTT; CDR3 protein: CASSRGQANTEAFF
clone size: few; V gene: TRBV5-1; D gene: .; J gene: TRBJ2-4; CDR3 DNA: TGCGCCAGCAGCCCGGACAACCTAGCCAAAAACATTCAGTACTTC; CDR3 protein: CASSPDNLAKNIQYF
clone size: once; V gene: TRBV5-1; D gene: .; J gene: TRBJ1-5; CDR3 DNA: TGCGCCAGCAGCTTGGCCTATGAGGAAAACTATCGGCATTTT; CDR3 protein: CASSLAYEENYRHF
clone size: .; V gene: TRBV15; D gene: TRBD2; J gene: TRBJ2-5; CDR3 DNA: TGTGCCACCAGCAGAGACAAACTAGCGGGGGGGGAGACCCAGTACTTC; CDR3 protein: CATSRDKLAGGETQYF